This T cell receptor (beta chain) is from a study of cytomegalovirus exposure and HLA in healthy donors. Study context: The same platform was used for the roughly 120 validation repertoires as for the roughly 730 first-cohort repertoires, as reported in a later analysis.

The donors were in the 120-subject validation cohort; that cohort was separate from the roughly 700-subject first cohort. Assay used: immunoSEQ multiplex PCR; TCRdb lists only in-frame clones, some missing. The table records some 83,000 clones, 94% of them present only once. With respect to this clone: The antigen remains undetermined.

Trimming removed 0 bases from V and 2 bases from J, with 9 bases in between. The CDR3 contains 15 residues. CDR1 is SGHNT and CDR2 is YYREEE in the germline V gene (reference sequence). Findings and limits, study-wide: There were three CMV-associated chains whose specificity for CMV antigens was confirmed in vitro. Researchers counted 164 TCR beta chains as cytomegalovirus-associated.

The chain links TRBV5-4 to TRBJ2-1; TRBD2 is a possible D gene (5 bases). This clonotype originated in a woman aged 18-29 years in good health and CMV-seronegative. Sequencing was performed on PBMCs. Here the CDR3 reads CASSLVGVTYNEQFF. The CDR3, as DNA: TGTGCCAGCAGCTTGGTCGGGGTTACCTACAATGAGCAGTTCTTC. The entire variable domain, with the rest obtained from reference TRBV5-4 and TRBJ2-1, is as follows: ETGVTQSPTHLIKTRGQQVTLRCSSQSGHNTVSWYQQALGQGPQFIFQYYREEENGRGNFPPRFSGLQFPNYSSELNVNALELDDSALYLCASSLVGVTYNEQFFGPGTRLTVL.